The present T cell receptor (beta chain) was sequenced within a study of shared clonotypes between healthy human individuals. Study-level points and caveats: Read depth was anticipated to influence clonotype sharing among donors. Sequencing of the sorted subsets was shown by rarefaction to be incomplete despite large depth.

This clone was observed a single time. Its matching antigen is unknown. Several immunoSEQ plates received, in even portions, the genomic DNA of each subset. Data came from immunoSEQ multiplex PCR; TCRdb stores just in-frame clones and leaves some out. The sample holds under 650,000 clones; almost 97% are singletons and the top ten take about 0.064%. Splitting the CD4+ cells yielded a CD45RA+ naive subset and a CD45RA-negative memory subset. The sequenced sample was naive CD4+ T cells sorted from blood. As for subset: CD45RA+ positively selected. The TCR originated in a woman between 25 and 40 years old in good health.

The CDR3 coding sequence is TGTGCCAGCAGCCTCCGGGACGGAACAACTAATGAAAAACTGTTTTTT. Its translation is CASSLRDGTTNEKLFF. The chain combines TRBV7-6 with TRBJ1-4, with D tentatively TRBD1 (5 bases). The CDR3 is 16 residues long. The germline V gene has CDR1 SGHVS and CDR2 FNYEAQ. V was pared by 5 bases and J by 0 bases, with 13 bases between.